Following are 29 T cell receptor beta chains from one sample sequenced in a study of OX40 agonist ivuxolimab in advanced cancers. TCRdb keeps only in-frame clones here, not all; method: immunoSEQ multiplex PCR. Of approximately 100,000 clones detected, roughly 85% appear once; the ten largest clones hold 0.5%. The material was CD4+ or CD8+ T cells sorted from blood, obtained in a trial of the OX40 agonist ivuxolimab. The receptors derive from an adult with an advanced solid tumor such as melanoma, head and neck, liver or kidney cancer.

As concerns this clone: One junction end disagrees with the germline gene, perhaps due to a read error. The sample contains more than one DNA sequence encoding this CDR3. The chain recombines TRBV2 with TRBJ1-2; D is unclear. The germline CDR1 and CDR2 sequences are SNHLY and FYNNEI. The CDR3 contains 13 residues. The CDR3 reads CASSYTTANGYTF. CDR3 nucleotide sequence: TGTGCTAGCAGTTATACCACCGCGAATGGCTACACCTTC. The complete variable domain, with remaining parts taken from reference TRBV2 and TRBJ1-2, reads EPEVTQTPSHQVTQMGQEVILRCVPISNHLYFYWYRQILGQKVEFLVSFYNNEISEKSEIFDDQFSVERPDGSNFTLKIRSTKLEDSAMYFCASSYTTANGYTFGSGTRLTVV.

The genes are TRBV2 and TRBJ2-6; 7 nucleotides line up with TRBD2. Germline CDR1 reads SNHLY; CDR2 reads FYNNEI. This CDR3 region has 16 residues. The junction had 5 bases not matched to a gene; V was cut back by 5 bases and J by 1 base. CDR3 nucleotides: TGTGCCAGCAGTCCCCGGGGAGGGTCTGGGGCCAACGTCCTGACTTTC. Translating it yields CASSPRGGSGANVLTF.

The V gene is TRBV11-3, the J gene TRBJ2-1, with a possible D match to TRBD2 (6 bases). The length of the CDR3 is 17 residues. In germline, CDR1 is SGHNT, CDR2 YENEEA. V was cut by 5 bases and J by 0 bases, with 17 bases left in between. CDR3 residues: CASSDTPGGSSYNEQFF. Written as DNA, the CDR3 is TGTGCCAGCAGCGATACCCCCGGGGGTTCCTCCTACAATGAGCAGTTCTTC.

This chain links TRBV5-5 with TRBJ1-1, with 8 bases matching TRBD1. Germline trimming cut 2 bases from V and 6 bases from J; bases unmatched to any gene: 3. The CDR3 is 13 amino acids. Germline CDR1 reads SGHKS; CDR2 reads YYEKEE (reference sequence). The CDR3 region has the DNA TGTGCCAGCAGCTTTCAGGGGGCGTCTGAAGCTTTCTTT. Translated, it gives CASSFQGASEAFF. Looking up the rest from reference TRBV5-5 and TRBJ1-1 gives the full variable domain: DAGVTQSPTHLIKTRGQQVTLRCSPISGHKSVSWYQQVLGQGPQFIFQYYEKEERGRGNFPDRFSARQFPNYSSELNVNALLLGDSALYLCASSFQGASEAFFGQGTRLTVV.

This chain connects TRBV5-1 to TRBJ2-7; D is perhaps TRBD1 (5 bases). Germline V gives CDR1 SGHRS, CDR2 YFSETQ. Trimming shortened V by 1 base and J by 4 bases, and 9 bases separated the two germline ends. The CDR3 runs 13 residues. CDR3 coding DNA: TGCGCCAGCAGCTTGAGGCAGGGTTACGAGCAGTACTTC. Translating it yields CASSLRQGYEQYF. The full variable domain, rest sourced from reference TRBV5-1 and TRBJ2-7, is KAGVTQTPRYLIKTRGQQVTLSCSPISGHRSVSWYQQTPGQGLQFLFEYFSETQRNKGNFPGRFSGRQFSNSRSEMNVSTLELGDSALYLCASSLRQGYEQYFGPGTRLTVT.

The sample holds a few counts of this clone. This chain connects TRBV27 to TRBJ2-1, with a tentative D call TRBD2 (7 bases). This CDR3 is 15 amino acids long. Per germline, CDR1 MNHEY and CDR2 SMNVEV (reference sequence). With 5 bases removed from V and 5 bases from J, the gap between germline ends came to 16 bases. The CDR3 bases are TGTGCCAGCAGTGAAGCGGGGCAGGGGAACAATGAGCAGTTCTTC. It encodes CASSEAGQGNNEQFF.

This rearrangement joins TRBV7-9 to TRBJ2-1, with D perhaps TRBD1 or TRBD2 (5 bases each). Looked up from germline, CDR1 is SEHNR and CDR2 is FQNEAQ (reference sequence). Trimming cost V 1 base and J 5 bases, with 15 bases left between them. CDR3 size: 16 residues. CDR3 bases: TGTGCCAGCAGCTTAGGTGGGGGACGCGTTCACAATGAGCAGTTCTTC. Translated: CASSLGGGRVHNEQFF.

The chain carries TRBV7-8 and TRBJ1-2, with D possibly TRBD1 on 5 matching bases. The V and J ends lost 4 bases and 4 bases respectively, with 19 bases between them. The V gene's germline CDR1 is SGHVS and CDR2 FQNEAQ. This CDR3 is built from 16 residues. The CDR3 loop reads CASSSDSPWSSYGYTF. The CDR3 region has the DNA TGTGCCAGCAGCTCAGACAGTCCTTGGTCGTCCTATGGCTACACCTTC.

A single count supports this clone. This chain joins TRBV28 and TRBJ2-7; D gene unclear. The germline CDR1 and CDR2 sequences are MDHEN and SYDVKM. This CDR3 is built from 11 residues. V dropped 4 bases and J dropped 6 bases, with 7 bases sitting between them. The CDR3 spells CASSWESEQYF. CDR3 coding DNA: TGTGCCAGCAGTTGGGAATCCGAGCAGTACTTC.

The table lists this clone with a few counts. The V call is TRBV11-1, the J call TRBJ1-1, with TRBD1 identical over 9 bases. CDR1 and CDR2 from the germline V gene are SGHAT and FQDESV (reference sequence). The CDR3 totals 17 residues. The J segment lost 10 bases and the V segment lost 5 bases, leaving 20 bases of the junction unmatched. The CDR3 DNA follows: TGTGCCAGCAGCCCAGCAACCTTGACAGGGGGTGTCGGGGGAGCTTTCTTT. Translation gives CASSPATLTGGVGGAFF.

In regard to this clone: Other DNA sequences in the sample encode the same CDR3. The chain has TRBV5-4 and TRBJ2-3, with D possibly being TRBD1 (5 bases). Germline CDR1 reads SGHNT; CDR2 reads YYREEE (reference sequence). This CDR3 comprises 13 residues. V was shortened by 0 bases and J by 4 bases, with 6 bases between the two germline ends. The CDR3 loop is CASSLGGPDTQYF. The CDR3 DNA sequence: TGTGCCAGCAGCTTGGGGGGCCCAGATACGCAGTATTTT.

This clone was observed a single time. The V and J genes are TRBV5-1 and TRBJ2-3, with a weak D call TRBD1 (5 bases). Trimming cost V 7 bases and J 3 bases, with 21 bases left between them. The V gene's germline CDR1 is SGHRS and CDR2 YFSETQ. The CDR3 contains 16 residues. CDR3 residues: CASGSDPGYGTDTQYF. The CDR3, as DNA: TGCGCCAGCGGATCCGATCCAGGGTACGGGACAGATACGCAGTATTTT.

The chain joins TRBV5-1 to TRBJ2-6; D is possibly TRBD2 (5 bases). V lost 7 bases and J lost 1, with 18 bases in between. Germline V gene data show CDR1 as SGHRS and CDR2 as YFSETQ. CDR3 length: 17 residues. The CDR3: CASRREQTSSGANVLTF. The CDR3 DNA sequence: TGCGCCAGCCGAAGGGAGCAGACGTCTTCTGGGGCCAACGTCCTGACTTTC.

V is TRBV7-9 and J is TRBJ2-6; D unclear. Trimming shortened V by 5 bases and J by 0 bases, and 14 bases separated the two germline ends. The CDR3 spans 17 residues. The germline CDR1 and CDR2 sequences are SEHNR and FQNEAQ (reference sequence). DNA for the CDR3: TGTGCCAGCAGCCCCTTTATAAGGACCTCTGGGGCCAACGTCCTGACTTTC. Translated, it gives CASSPFIRTSGANVLTF.

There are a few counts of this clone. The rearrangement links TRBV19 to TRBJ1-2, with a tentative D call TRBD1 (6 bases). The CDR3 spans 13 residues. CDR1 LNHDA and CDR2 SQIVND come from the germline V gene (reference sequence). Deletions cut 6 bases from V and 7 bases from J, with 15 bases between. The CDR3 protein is CASRTTGFSGYTF. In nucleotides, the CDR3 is TGTGCCAGTAGGACTACAGGGTTCTCTGGCTACACCTTC.

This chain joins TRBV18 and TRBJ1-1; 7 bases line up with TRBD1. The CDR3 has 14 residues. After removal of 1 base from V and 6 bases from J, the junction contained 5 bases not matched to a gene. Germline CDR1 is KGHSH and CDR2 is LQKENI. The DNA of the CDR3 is TGTGCCAGCTCACCACTCACAGGGGATGCTGAAGCTTTCTTT. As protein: CASSPLTGDAEAFF.

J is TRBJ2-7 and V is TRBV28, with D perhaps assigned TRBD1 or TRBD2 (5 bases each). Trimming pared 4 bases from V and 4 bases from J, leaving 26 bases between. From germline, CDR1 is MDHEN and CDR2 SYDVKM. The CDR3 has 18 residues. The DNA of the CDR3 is TGTGCCAGCAGTTCCCCCTTGCTACCGGGACCGTTAGGTTACGAGCAGTACTTC. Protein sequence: CASSSPLLPGPLGYEQYF.

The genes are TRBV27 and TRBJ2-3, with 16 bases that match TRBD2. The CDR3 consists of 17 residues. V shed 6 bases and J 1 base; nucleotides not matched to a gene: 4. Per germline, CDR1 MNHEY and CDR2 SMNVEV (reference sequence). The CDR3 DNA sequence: TGTGCCAGCAGGGGACTAGCGGGGGGGCTGGGCACAGATACGCAGTATTTT. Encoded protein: CASRGLAGGLGTDTQYF.

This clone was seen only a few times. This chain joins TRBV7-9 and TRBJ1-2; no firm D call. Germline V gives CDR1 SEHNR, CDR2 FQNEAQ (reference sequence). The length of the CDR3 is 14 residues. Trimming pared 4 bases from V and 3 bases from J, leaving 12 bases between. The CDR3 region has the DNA TGTGCCAGCAGCTGGGATCCGCCGGACTATGGCTACACCTTC. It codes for CASSWDPPDYGYTF.

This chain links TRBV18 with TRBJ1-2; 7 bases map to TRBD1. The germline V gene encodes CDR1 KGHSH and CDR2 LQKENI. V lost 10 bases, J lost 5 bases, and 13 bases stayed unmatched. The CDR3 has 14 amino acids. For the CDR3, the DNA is TGTGCCACCTACGAATCGAACAGGGGATATGGCTACACCTTC. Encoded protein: CATYESNRGYGYTF.

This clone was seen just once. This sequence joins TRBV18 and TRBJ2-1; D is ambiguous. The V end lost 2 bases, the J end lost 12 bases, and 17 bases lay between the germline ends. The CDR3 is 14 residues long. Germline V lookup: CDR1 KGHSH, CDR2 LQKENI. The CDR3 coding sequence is TGTGCCAGCTCACCATCGTCTGATCCCGGACGGCAGTTCTTC. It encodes CASSPSSDPGRQFF.

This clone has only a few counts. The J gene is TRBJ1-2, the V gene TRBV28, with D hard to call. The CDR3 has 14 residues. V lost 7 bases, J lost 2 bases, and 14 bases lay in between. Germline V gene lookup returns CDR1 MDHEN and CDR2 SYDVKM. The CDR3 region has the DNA TGTGCCAGCACCCTGGCCGGCCCCAACTATGGCTACACCTTC. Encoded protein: CASTLAGPNYGYTF.

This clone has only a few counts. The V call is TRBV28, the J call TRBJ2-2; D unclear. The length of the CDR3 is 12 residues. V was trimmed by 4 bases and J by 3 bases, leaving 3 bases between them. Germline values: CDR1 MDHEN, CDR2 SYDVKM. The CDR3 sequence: CASSSYTGELFF. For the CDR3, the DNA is TGTGCCAGCAGTTCGTACACCGGGGAGCTGTTTTTT.

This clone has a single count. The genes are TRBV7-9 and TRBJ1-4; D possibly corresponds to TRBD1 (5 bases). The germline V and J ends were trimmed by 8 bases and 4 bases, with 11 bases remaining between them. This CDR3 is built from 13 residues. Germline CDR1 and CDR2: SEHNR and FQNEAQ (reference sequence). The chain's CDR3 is CASSRVGNEKLFF. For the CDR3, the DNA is TGTGCCAGCTCCAGGGTCGGTAATGAAAAACTGTTTTTT. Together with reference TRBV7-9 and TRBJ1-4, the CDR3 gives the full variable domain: DTGVSQNPRHKITKRGQNVTFRCDPISEHNRLYWYRQTLGQGPEFLTYFQNEAQLEKSRLLSDRFSAERPKGSFSTLEIQRTEQGDSAMYLCASSRVGNEKLFFGSGTQLSVL.

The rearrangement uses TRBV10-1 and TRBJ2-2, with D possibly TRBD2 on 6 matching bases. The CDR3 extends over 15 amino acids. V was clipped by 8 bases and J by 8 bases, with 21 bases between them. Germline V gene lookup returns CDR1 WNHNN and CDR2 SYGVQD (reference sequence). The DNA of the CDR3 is TGCGCCAGCGGAGATCCGGACTATTCCGAAGGGGAGCTGTTTTTT. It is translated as CASGDPDYSEGELFF.

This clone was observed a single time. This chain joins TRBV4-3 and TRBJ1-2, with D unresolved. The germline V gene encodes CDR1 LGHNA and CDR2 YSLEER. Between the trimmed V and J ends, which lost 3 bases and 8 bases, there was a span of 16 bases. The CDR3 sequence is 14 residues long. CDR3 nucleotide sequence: TGCGCCAGCAGCCACGGGCCTCGGGGAGTAGGCTACACCTTC. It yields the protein CASSHGPRGVGYTF.

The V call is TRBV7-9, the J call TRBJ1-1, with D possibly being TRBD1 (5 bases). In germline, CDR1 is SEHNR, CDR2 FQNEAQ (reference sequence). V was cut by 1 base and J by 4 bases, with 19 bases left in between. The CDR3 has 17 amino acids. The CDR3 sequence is CASSLDIKGQLITEAFF. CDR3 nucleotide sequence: TGTGCCAGCAGCTTAGATATAAAGGGGCAGCTGATCACTGAAGCTTTCTTT.

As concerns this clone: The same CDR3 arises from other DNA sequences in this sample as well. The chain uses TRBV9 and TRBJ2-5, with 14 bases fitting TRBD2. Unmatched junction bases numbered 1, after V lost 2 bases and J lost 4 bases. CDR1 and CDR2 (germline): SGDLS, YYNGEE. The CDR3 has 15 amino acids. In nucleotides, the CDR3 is TGTGCCAGCAGCGTTGGACTAGCGGGGGGAGAGACCCAGTACTTC. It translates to CASSVGLAGGETQYF.

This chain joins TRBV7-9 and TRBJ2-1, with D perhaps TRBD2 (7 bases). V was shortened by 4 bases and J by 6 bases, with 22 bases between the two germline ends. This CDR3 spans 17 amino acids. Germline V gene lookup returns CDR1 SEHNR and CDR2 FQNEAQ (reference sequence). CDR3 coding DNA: TGTGCCAGCAGCTGGGGTGGGGGGGCCCAGGTCAGCAATGAGCAGTTCTTC. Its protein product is CASSWGGGAQVSNEQFF.